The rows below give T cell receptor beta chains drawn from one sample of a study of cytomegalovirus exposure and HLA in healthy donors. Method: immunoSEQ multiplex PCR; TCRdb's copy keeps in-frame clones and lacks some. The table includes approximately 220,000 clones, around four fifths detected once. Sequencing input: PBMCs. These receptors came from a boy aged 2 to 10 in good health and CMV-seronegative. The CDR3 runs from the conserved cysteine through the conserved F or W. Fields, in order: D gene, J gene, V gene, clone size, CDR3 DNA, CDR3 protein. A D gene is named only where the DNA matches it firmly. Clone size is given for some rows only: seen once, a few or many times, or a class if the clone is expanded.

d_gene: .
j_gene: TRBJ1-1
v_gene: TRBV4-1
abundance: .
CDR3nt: TGCGCCAGCAGCTCGGATCGGGGGGTGACTTTCTTT
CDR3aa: CASSSDRGVTFF

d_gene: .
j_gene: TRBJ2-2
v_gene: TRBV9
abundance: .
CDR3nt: TGTGCCAGCAGCGTAGACGACAGATTGAACACCGGGGAGCTGTTTTTT
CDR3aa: CASSVDDRLNTGELFF

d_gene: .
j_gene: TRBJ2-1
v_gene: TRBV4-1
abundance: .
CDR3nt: TGCGCCAGCAGCCCCACAGGAGAGTACAATGAGCAGTTCTTC
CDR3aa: CASSPTGEYNEQFF

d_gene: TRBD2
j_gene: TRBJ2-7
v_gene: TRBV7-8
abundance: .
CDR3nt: TGTGCCAGCAGCTTAGCTCTAGCGGACGAGCAGTACTTC
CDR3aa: CASSLALADEQYF

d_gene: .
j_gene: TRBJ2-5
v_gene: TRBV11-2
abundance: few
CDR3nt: TGTGCCAGCAGCTTAGGAGGGCAAGAGACCCAGTACTTC
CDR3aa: CASSLGGQETQYF

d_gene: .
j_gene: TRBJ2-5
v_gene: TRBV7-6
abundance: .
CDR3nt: TGTGCCAGCAGCATACCAGGGGCCAAGACCCAGTACTTC
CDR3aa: CASSIPGAKTQYF

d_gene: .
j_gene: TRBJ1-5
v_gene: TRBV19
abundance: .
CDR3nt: TGTGCCAGTAGCAGGGGCTCGGATCAGCCCCAGCATTTT
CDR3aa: CASSRGSDQPQHF

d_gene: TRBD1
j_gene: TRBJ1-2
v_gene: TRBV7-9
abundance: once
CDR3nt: TGTGCCAGCAGCCCACCTGGGGACAGGGATGGCTACACCTTC
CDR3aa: CASSPPGDRDGYTF

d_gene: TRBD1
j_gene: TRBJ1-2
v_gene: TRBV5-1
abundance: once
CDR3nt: TGCGCCAGCAGCCCGGGACAGGGAGTAAGCGGCTACACCTTC
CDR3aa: CASSPGQGVSGYTF

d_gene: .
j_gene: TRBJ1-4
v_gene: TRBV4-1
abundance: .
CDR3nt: TGCGCCAGCAGCCAAGTCGGACTGGCAACTAATGAAAAACTGTTTTTT
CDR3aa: CASSQVGLATNEKLFF

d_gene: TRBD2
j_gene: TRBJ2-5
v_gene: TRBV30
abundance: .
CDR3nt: TGTGCCTGGAGACAGAGGCTAGCGGGAGAGACCCAGTACTTC
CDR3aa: CAWRQRLAGETQYF

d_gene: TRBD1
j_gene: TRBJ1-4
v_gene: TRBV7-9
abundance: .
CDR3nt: TGTGCCAGCAGCCCCCGGACAGGGGGAATCAATGAAAAACTGTTTTTT
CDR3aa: CASSPRTGGINEKLFF

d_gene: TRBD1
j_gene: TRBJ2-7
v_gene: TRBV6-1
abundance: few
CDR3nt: TGTGCCAGCACCTGGGTCGGGACAGGGAGCTACGAGCAGTACTTC
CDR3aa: CASTWVGTGSYEQYF

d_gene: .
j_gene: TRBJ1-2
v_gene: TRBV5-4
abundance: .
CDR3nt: TGTGCCAGCAGCGGGGACACAGACTATGGCTACACCTTC
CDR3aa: CASSGDTDYGYTF

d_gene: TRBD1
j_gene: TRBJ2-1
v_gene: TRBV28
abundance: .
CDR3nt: TGTGCCAGCAGTTCGGTCCAGGGGGTCTACAATGAGCAGTTCTTC
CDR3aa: CASSSVQGVYNEQFF

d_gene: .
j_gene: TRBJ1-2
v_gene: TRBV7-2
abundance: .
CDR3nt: TGTGCCAGCAGCTTAGAACAGCCTTACTATGGCTACACCTTC
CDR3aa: CASSLEQPYYGYTF

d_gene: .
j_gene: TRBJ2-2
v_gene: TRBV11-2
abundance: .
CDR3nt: TGTGCCAGCAGCCACCGGGATGAAAGCACCGGGGAGCTGTTTTTT
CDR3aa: CASSHRDESTGELFF

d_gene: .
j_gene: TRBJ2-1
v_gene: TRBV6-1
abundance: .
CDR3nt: TGTGCCAGCACCAAGACTAGTGATGAGCAGTTCTTC
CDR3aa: CASTKTSDEQFF

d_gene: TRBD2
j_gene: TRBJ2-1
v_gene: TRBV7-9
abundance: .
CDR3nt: TGTGCCAGCAGCTTAGACGGGAGGGCCCACAATGAGCAGTTCTTC
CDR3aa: CASSLDGRAHNEQFF

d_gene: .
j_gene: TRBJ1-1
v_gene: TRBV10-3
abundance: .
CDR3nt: TGTGCCATCAGCCCGGACGTAGGGGTTAACACTGAAGCTTTCTTT
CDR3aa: CAISPDVGVNTEAFF

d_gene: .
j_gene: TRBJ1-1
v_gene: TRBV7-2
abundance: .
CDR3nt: TGTGCCAGCAGTTACACAGCGAACACTGAAGCTTTCTTT
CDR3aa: CASSYTANTEAFF

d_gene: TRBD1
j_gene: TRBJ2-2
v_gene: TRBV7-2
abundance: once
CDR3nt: TGTGCCAGCAGCCCCGGGGACAGGGTGGCCACCGGGGAGCTGTTTTTT
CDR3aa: CASSPGDRVATGELFF

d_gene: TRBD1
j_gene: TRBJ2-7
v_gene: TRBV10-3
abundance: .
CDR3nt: TGTGCCATAGGGCCAGACCAGGGGGTCTCCTACGAGCAGTACTTC
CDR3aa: CAIGPDQGVSYEQYF

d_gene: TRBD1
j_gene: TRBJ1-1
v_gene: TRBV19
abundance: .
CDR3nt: TGTGCCAGTAGTACCTCAACAGGGGAAACTGAAGCTTTCTTT
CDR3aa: CASSTSTGETEAFF

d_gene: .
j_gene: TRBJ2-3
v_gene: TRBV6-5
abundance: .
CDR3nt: TGTGCCAGTAGAGGGGGTCCAGATACGCAGTATTTT
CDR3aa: CASRGGPDTQYF

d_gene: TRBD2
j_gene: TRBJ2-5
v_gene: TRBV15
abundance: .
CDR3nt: TGTGCCACCAGCAGAGGTCGGGGGGGGCAAGAGACCCAGTACTTC
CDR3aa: CATSRGRGGQETQYF

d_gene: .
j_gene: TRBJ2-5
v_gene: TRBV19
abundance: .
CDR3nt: TGTGCCAGTACGGAGGGAGGATACCAAGAGACCCAGTACTTC
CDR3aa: CASTEGGYQETQYF

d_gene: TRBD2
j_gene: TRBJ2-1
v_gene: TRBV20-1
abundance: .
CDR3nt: TGCAGTGCCATGGGTAGCGGGCAGGAGTTCTTC
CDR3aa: CSAMGSGQEFF

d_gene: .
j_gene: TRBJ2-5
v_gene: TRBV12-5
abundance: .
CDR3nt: TGTGCTAGTGGTTTGGCACCCGGACCCTCGGGGCAAGAGACCCAGTACTTC
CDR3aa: CASGLAPGPSGQETQYF

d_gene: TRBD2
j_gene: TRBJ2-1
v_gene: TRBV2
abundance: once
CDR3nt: TGTGCCAGCAGTGCGGGGGGGCCCTACAATGAGCAGTTCTTC
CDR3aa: CASSAGGPYNEQFF

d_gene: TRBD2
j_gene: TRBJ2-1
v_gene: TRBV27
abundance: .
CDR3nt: TGTGCCAGCAGTTCCCCTAGCGGGAGAAGTGGCAATGAGCAGTTCTTC
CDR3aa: CASSSPSGRSGNEQFF

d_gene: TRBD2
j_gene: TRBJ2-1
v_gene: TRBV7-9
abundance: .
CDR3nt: TGTGCCAGCAGCCTCACTAGCGGGGGATACAATGAGCAGTTCTTC
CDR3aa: CASSLTSGGYNEQFF

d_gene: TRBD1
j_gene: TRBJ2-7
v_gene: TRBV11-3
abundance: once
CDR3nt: TGTGCCAGCAGCCCCGGGACAGTGAGCTCCTACGAGCAGTACTTC
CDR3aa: CASSPGTVSSYEQYF